This T cell receptor (beta chain) was sequenced during a study of T cell responses to AZD1222 COVID-19 vaccine. The study's findings and limits: Increased Spike-specific TCR breadth and depth were observed after two AZD1222 doses. Nearly half of spike-specific TCRs reportedly target unmutated variant regions. Regions 160-218 and 743-854 dominated among vaccine-associated CD4 TCRs spanning spike.

As for this clone: Its antigen is not known.

V gave up 2 bases and J gave up 7 bases, with 12 bases separating them. This CDR3 contains 14 residues. Germline V gene lookup returns CDR1 SGHTA and CDR2 FQGTGA. The assay was immunoSEQ multiplex PCR, and TCRdb's table has in-frame clones only and misses some. The table lists roughly 180,000 clones, about 94% of them singletons. The sequence derives from an adult in good health. This rearrangement joins TRBV7-3 to TRBJ2-1; tentatively, D is TRBD2 (5 bases). Sequenced material: peripheral blood, taken on day 0 of AZD1222 vaccination. The CDR3 sequence is CASSLFGKSNEQFF. DNA of the CDR3: TGTGCCAGCAGCTTATTCGGGAAATCAAATGAGCAGTTCTTC.